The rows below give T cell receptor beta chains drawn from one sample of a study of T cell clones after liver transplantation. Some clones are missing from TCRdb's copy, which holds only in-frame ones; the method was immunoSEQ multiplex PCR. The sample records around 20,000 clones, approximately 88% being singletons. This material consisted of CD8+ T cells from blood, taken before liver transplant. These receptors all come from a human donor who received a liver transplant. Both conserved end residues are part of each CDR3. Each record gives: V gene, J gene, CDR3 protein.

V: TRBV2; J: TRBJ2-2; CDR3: CASRLGLAGGFTGELFF
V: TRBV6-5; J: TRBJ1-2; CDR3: CASTLGGGSRYGYTF
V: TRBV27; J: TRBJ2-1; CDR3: CASSLARAGGYNEQFF
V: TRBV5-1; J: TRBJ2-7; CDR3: CASSLDGPYEQYF
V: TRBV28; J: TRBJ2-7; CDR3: CASKLAGEAYEQYF
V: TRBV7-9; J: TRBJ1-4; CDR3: CASSTRGAANEKLFF
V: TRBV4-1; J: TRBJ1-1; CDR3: CASSQLSEAFF
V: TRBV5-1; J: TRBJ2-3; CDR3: CASRGEGTDTQYF
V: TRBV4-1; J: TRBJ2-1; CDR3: CASSLRGDEQFF
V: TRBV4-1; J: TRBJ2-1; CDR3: CASSTLARDEQFF
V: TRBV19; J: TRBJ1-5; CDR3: CASSIGGLGTGLQPQHF
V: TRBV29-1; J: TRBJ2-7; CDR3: CSVSGREPYEQYF
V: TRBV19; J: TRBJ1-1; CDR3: CASSIMGNTEAFF